This TCR beta chain was captured by sequencing in a study of shared clonotypes between healthy human individuals. Study at large: Each donor's CD4 naive and CD4 memory cells filled three plates apiece, CD8 naive two, and CD8 memory one.

CD8 cells regarded as naive lacked CD45RO, were positively chosen for CCR7, and omitted terminally differentiated effector memory CD45RA+ cells. The method was immunoSEQ multiplex PCR; TCRdb's version includes in-frame clones alone and lacks a portion of them. The sample includes over 2,000,000 clones, 80% to 95% seen only once; the top ten take around 1.7%. With 5 bases removed from V and 4 bases from J, the gap between germline ends came to 6 bases. The CDR3 consists of 11 residues. Germline values: CDR1 MDHEN, CDR2 SYDVKM. The sample was naive CD8+ T cells from PBMCs. V usage is TRBV28 and J usage is TRBJ2-7; D uncertain. This TCR came from a man aged 18 to 29 in good health. Some clones in this sample may be carry-over from other donors' samples. The CDR3 here is CASSAMYEQYF. The CDR3 DNA sequence: TGTGCCAGCAGTGCCATGTACGAGCAGTACTTC.